One sample yielded the 26 T cell receptor beta chains listed below, sequenced in a study of cytotoxic CD8 clonotypes in ibrutinib-treated CLL. Generated by immunoSEQ multiplex PCR, the TCRdb table keeps only in-frame clones and is missing some. The data contain 40,000 to 60,000 clones, roughly 57% of them singletons. The specimen comprised PBMCs, sampled after 12 months of ibrutinib treatment. These receptors came from a human donor with chronic lymphocytic leukemia.

This clone was counted between two and nine times. The J gene is TRBJ2-1, the V gene TRBV6-1; D possibly matches TRBD1 or TRBD2 (5 bases each). The CDR3 is 15 amino acids. V was clipped by 6 bases and J by 0 bases, with 12 bases between them. Per germline, CDR1 MNHNS and CDR2 SASEGT. CDR3 region: CASSRDGSSYNEQFF. The DNA of the CDR3 is TGTGCCAGCAGCCGGGACGGTTCCTCCTACAATGAGCAGTTCTTC.

This clone was seen a few times. The chain couples TRBV5-1 to TRBJ2-5, with 9 bases lining up with TRBD2. CDR3 length: 15 residues. Per germline, CDR1 SGHRS and CDR2 YFSETQ. The ends lost 5 bases at V and 4 bases at J; junction bases unmatched: 9. CDR3 sequence reads: CASSDGGRVGETQYF. The CDR3 DNA follows: TGCGCCAGCAGTGATGGCGGGAGGGTCGGAGAGACCCAGTACTTC.

This clone occurred a few times. The chain uses TRBV5-1 and TRBJ1-5; no definite D call. This CDR3 is 13 amino acids long. V was cut by 1 base and J by 8 bases, with 10 bases left in between. Germline-derived CDR1 and CDR2 are SGHRS and YFSETQ. The CDR3 sequence is CASSLTGDEPQHF. In DNA, the CDR3 is TGCGCCAGCAGCTTGACGGGCGATGAGCCCCAGCATTTT.

The chain uses TRBV10-2 and TRBJ2-1; 7 positions match TRBD1. Per germline, CDR1 WSHSY and CDR2 SAAADI. J was trimmed by 4 bases and V by 8 bases; bases with no gene match: 5. The CDR3 has 13 residues. CDR3 bases: TGCGCCAGCCGGGGACAGACTTACAATGAGCAGTTCTTC. It translates to CASRGQTYNEQFF.

This clone was detected only a few times. The V gene is TRBV30, the J gene TRBJ1-5; D is unclear. The CDR3 totals 13 residues. The V end lost 3 bases, the J end lost 2 bases, and 8 bases lay between the germline ends. Germline assignment: CDR1 GTSNPN and CDR2 SVGIG (reference sequence). DNA of the CDR3: TGTGCCTGGAGCGCCCGAGGCAATCAGCCCCAGCATTTT. It encodes CAWSARGNQPQHF.

J is TRBJ2-7 and V is TRBV6-6, with 7 bases identical to TRBD1. CDR1 and CDR2 (germline): MNHNY, SVGAGI (reference sequence). This CDR3 is 15 amino acids long. The junction had 8 bases not matched to a gene; V was cut back by 6 bases and J by 0 bases. In DNA, the CDR3 is TGTGCCAGCAGAAAACAGGGGTCAACCTCCTACGAGCAGTACTTC. This encodes CASRKQGSTSYEQYF.

This clone was observed a single time. This chain uses TRBV29-1 with TRBJ2-4, with 7 bases fitting TRBD2. Germline V gene lookup returns CDR1 SQVTM and CDR2 ANQGSEA. This CDR3 is 14 amino acids long. V shed 3 bases and J 5 bases; nucleotides not matched to a gene: 7. CDR3 region: CSVEPGGMENIQYF. The CDR3 DNA is TGCAGCGTTGAGCCGGGAGGAATGGAAAACATTCAGTACTTC.

The gene calls are TRBV5-6 and TRBJ1-1; 12 bases fit TRBD1. The CDR3 extends over 17 amino acids. J gave up 5 bases and V 0 bases, and 8 bases lay outside the gene matches. In germline, CDR1 is SGHDT, CDR2 YYEEEE. CDR3 sequence reads: CASSLVRDRGPGTEAFF. The CDR3 DNA sequence: TGTGCCAGCAGCTTGGTGAGGGACAGGGGGCCGGGGACTGAAGCTTTCTTT.

This chain links TRBV6-6 with TRBJ1-2; no clear D. V was clipped by 2 bases and J by 8 bases, with 12 bases between them. From germline, CDR1 is MNHNY and CDR2 SVGAGI (reference sequence). The CDR3 loop spans 13 amino acids. The CDR3, as DNA: TGTGCCAGCAGTTACGAGCCTAGGGAAGGCTACACCTTC. This sequence encodes CASSYEPREGYTF.

The chain joins TRBV10-3 to TRBJ2-1; 7 bases fit TRBD2. The CDR3 runs 16 residues. CDR1 is ENHRY and CDR2 is SYGVKD in the germline V gene. The V gene end was trimmed by 8 bases and the J gene end by 2 bases; junction bases not matched to a gene: 12. The CDR3 nucleotides read TGTGCCATCCGGGAACGGCTAGCGGTGACCTACAATGAGCAGTTCTTC. Protein product: CAIRERLAVTYNEQFF.

This clone was counted a few times. J is TRBJ2-1 and V is TRBV9, with D perhaps assigned TRBD1 or TRBD2 (5 bases each). The CDR3 loop spans 13 amino acids. Deletions cut 3 bases from V and 7 bases from J, with 11 bases between. Germline CDR1 SGDLS, CDR2 YYNGEE. The CDR3: CASSGDGANEQFF. Written as DNA, the CDR3 is TGTGCCAGCAGCGGGGACGGAGCTAATGAGCAGTTCTTC.

The chain recombines TRBV6-6 with TRBJ2-3; 8 nucleotides line up with TRBD1. The CDR3 loop spans 15 amino acids. The junction had 6 bases not matched to a gene; V was cut back by 4 bases and J by 3 bases. Germline CDR1 reads MNHNY; CDR2 reads SVGAGI (reference sequence). This CDR3 reads CASSFQGAWTDTQYF. DNA of the CDR3: TGTGCCAGCAGTTTTCAGGGGGCATGGACAGATACGCAGTATTTT.

The rearrangement links TRBV18 to TRBJ2-1; D gene unclear. This CDR3 has 12 residues. The ends were cut back, 3 bases at V and 8 bases at J, with 8 bases in the middle. CDR1 KGHSH and CDR2 LQKENI come from the germline V gene. CDR3 region: CASSPSIHEQFF. The CDR3 bases are TGTGCCAGCTCACCCTCTATACATGAGCAGTTCTTC.

The chain has TRBV30 and TRBJ2-3, with D perhaps given as TRBD1 or TRBD2 (5 bases each). Trimming removed 2 bases at V and 0 bases at J, with 9 bases between. The length of the CDR3 is 14 residues. CDR1 GTSNPN and CDR2 SVGIG come from the germline V gene (reference sequence). CDR3 amino acids: CAWSRGGSTDTQYF. The DNA for the CDR3 is TGTGCCTGGAGTCGGGGCGGGAGCACAGATACGCAGTATTTT.

The chain couples TRBV13 to TRBJ2-1, with 10 nucleotides matching TRBD2. Germline CDR1 is PRHDT and CDR2 is FYEKMQ (reference sequence). This CDR3 spans 19 amino acids. Germline trimming cut 1 base from V and 13 bases from J; bases unmatched to any gene: 22. CDR3 DNA: TGTGCCAGCAGCTTAGTTCCTAGCGGGAGCGCCGACTCGCTTAAGTACCAGTTCTTC. Translation: CASSLVPSGSADSLKYQFF.

Remarks on this clone: This specimen includes other DNA sequences encoding the same CDR3. The chain is built from TRBV5-1 and TRBJ2-5; D gene ambiguous. This CDR3 contains 11 residues. V gave up 1 base and J gave up 5 bases, with 3 bases separating them. From germline, CDR1 is SGHRS and CDR2 YFSETQ. DNA for the CDR3: TGCGCCAGCAGCTTGAAGGAGACCCAGTACTTC. This gives the protein CASSLKETQYF.

This clone was found a few times. The chain combines TRBV2 with TRBJ1-5; D remains unclear. The CDR3 runs to 17 residues. Trimming pared 2 bases from V and 0 bases from J, leaving 14 bases between. Germline assignment: CDR1 SNHLY and CDR2 FYNNEI. The CDR3 nucleotides are TGTGCCAGCAGTGAATCGTACGCGACAAATAGCAATCAGCCCCAGCATTTT. Translation: CASSESYATNSNQPQHF.

The chain combines TRBV29-1 with TRBJ1-5, with TRBD1 matching over 7 bases. Germline V gene lookup returns CDR1 SQVTM and CDR2 ANQGSEA. The V and J ends lost 7 bases and 6 bases, in that order; junction bases with no gene match: 9. This CDR3 has 13 residues. The CDR3 DNA sequence: TGCAGCGCATCGGGAGGGGGCCGTCAGCCCCAGCATTTT. Amino acids: CSASGGGRQPQHF.

There are many counts of this clone. This chain links TRBV2 with TRBJ1-2; D remains unclear. CDR1 is SNHLY and CDR2 is FYNNEI in the germline V gene. The CDR3 spans 12 residues. Trimming cost V 8 bases and J 2 bases, with 9 bases left between them. CDR3 sequence reads: CASGEGNYGYTF. In nucleotides, the CDR3 is TGTGCCAGCGGGGAGGGCAACTATGGCTACACCTTC. Full variable domain (remainder filled in from reference TRBV2 and TRBJ1-2): EPEVTQTPSHQVTQMGQEVILRCVPISNHLYFYWYRQILGQKVEFLVSFYNNEISEKSEIFDDQFSVERPDGSNFTLKIRSTKLEDSAMYFCASGEGNYGYTFGSGTRLTVV.

This clone was counted between two and nine times. The V gene is TRBV15, the J gene TRBJ1-4; TRBD1 is a possible D gene (5 bases). Trimming took off 3 bases at V and 4 bases at J, with 18 bases between the two ends. Germline CDR1 and CDR2: LNHNV and YYDKDF (reference sequence). CDR3 size: 17 residues. The CDR3 bases are TGTGCCACCAGCAGCGATCGCGGGACGGAATTTAATGAAAAACTGTTTTTT. This sequence encodes CATSSDRGTEFNEKLFF.

This rearrangement joins TRBV30 to TRBJ2-6; TRBD2 aligns across 9 bases. The CDR3 is made up of 18 amino acids. The germline V gene has CDR1 GTSNPN and CDR2 SVGIG (reference sequence). V was pared by 3 bases and J by 2 bases, with 11 bases of the junction left unmatched. This chain's CDR3 is CAWRVSGGRAPGANVLTF. CDR3 coding DNA: TGTGCCTGGAGAGTTAGTGGCGGGAGGGCCCCTGGGGCCAACGTCCTGACTTTC.

This clone was picked up a small number of times. V gene TRBV18 combines with J gene TRBJ2-7; no clear D gene. The V gene lost 3 bases and the J gene lost 5 bases, with 11 bases spanning the gap. CDR1 and CDR2 (germline): KGHSH, LQKENI. This CDR3 comprises 13 residues. The CDR3 DNA sequence: TGTGCCAGCTCACCCCCGACGAGCCACGAGCAGTACTTC. This codes for CASSPPTSHEQYF.

The sample holds one count of this clone. V and J are TRBV9 and TRBJ2-3; D unclear. There are 16 residues in the CDR3. V was shortened by 0 bases and J by 3 bases, with 14 bases between the two germline ends. Germline values: CDR1 SGDLS, CDR2 YYNGEE. DNA of the CDR3: TGTGCCAGCAGCGTAGGGGTTAATGAAATTACAGATACGCAGTATTTT. This sequence encodes CASSVGVNEITDTQYF.

DNA for the CDR3: TGCGCCAGCAGCTTGGAGCAGGGGAACTATGGCTACACCTTC. Translation: CASSLEQGNYGYTF. V and J are TRBV5-1 and TRBJ1-2, with a possible D match to TRBD1 (6 bases). The V end was cut by 0 bases, the J end by 2 bases, with 8 bases between. In germline, CDR1 is SGHRS, CDR2 YFSETQ. CDR3 length: 14 amino acids.

This chain uses TRBV5-1 with TRBJ1-5; D unresolved. Germline loops: CDR1 SGHRS, CDR2 YFSETQ. CDR3 length: 16 amino acids. Trimming shortened V by 0 bases and J by 2 bases, and 12 bases separated the two germline ends. CDR3 in DNA: TGCGCCAGCAGCTTGGGCGCCGGGAGTGGCAATCAGCCCCAGCATTTT. As protein: CASSLGAGSGNQPQHF. The whole variable domain, remainder taken from reference TRBV5-1 and TRBJ1-5, is KAGVTQTPRYLIKTRGQQVTLSCSPISGHRSVSWYQQTPGQGLQFLFEYFSETQRNKGNFPGRFSGRQFSNSRSEMNVSTLELGDSALYLCASSLGAGSGNQPQHFGDGTRLSIL.

This clone occurred a few times. This chain connects TRBV6-4 to TRBJ1-2, with unresolved D. Germline CDR1 is MRHNA and CDR2 is SNTAGT. The CDR3 consists of 12 residues. V shed 3 bases and J shed 8 bases, with 10 bases lying between them. CDR3 sequence reads: CASSDWGVGYTF. The CDR3 DNA is TGTGCCAGCAGTGATTGGGGAGTCGGCTACACCTTC.